This T cell receptor beta chain was recorded in a study of CD8 T cells in Susac syndrome. CD8+ and CD4+ T cells circulating in blood were sequenced for TCR beta. Controls matched for age and sex were healthy donors. General observations from the study: Regarding the TCR sequencing and HLA analysis, the study admitted that a relatively small number of individuals were involved.

V lost 3 bases, J lost 4 bases, and 5 bases lay in between. Germline CDR1 is KGHSH and CDR2 is LQKENI. CDR3 size: 12 residues. Random hexamers served to reverse transcribe roughly 0.5 to 1 ug RNA. Amplification of TCR beta CDR3 across 54 Vbeta and 13 Jbeta was performed with immunoSEQ multiplex PCR. Via MiXCR, TCRdb re-called the immunoSEQ multiplex PCR reads, giving one row per CDR3 protein. The sample lists roughly 180,000 distinct CDR3 sequences; about 95% were seen once. A single count supports this clonotype. Its antigen is currently unknown. This sequence was found in a human donor in good health. Sequences were obtained from CD4+ T cells from PBMCs. The gene calls are TRBV18 and TRBJ2-3; no definite D call. CDR3 nucleotides: TGTGCCAGCTCACCCGCACCAGATACGCAGTATTTT. Encoded protein: CASSPAPDTQYF.